Listed below are T cell receptor beta chains from one sample, sequenced in a study of breast tumors, draining lymph nodes, adjacent tissues. Using its own MiXCR run on the multiplex PCR reads, TCRdb lists one record per CDR3 protein. The sample has about 230,000 distinct CDR3 sequences; approximately 29% are singletons. What was sequenced was axillary lymph node tissue. The receptor source for this set is a female donor with breast cancer. Some clones in this sample may be carry-over from other donors' samples. CDR3s include the opening cysteine and the closing phenylalanine or tryptophan. D genes are given only for firm matches. Rows give clone size only sometimes, using once, few, many, or a class for an expanded clone.

v_gene	j_gene	abundance	d_gene	CDR3nt	CDR3aa
TRBV19	TRBJ2-1	.	TRBD2	TGTGCCAGTAGTCTTAGCGGAGCGGGGAATGAGCAGTTCTTC	CASSLSGAGNEQFF
TRBV5-6	TRBJ2-6	.	TRBD2	TGTGCCAGCAGCTGGGGACTAGCGGGAGGTTCTGGGGCCAACGTCCTGACTTTC	CASSWGLAGGSGANVLTF
TRBV10-2	TRBJ2-1	many	TRBD2	TGCGCCAGCAGCACGACTAGCAACTATGAGCAGTTCTTC	CASSTTSNYEQFF
TRBV12-3/TRBV12-4	TRBJ2-5	once	TRBD1	TGTGCCTGCAGTCGGGACAGAAAGGAGACCCAGTACTTC	CACSRDRKETQYF
TRBV2	TRBJ2-3	many	.	TGTGCCAGCAGTGAGGGGGGACGGCTTAGCACAGATACGCAGTATTTT	CASSEGGRLSTDTQYF
TRBV2	TRBJ1-5	many	.	TGTGCCAGCAGGCCGGGAGTAGGGCAGCCCCAGCATTTT	CASRPGVGQPQHF
TRBV10-2	TRBJ2-7	many	TRBD2	TGCGCCAGCACACTAGCGGGAGCATACGAGCAGTACTTC	CASTLAGAYEQYF
TRBV5-4	TRBJ2-1	.	TRBD2	TGTGCCAGCAGCGCCGGGACTAGCGGTCTTTCCTACAATGAGCAGTTCTTC	CASSAGTSGLSYNEQFF
TRBV20-1	TRBJ2-7	many	.	TGCAGTGCTAGACCTGAAAATTCGGGGCTAGCCCGATCTACGGAGCAGTACTTC	CSARPENSGLARSTEQYF
TRBV29-1	TRBJ1-2	many	.	TGCAGCGTTGAAGGCAGCGCAGATAACTATGGCTACACCTTC	CSVEGSADNYGYTF
TRBV5-4	TRBJ2-3	.	.	TGTGCCAGCAGTTCCGGGGGGGGGACAGGCACAGATACGCAGTATTTT	CASSSGGGTGTDTQYF
TRBV5-1	TRBJ2-1	many	TRBD1	TGCGCCAGCAGCTTGGCCAGGTTCCAGGGGGCGAATGAGCAGTTCTTC	CASSLARFQGANEQFF
TRBV15	TRBJ2-5	many	.	TGTGCCACCAGCAGAGATCTTGGCCGAGTACAAGAGACCCAGTACTTC	CATSRDLGRVQETQYF
TRBV7-9	TRBJ1-6	many	.	TGTGCCAGCAGCAGTTTGGGGATCGCCAATTCACCCCTCCACTTT	CASSSLGIANSPLHF
TRBV30	TRBJ2-7	many	TRBD1	TGTGCCTGGAGTAACTCCGGGGACAGTTACGAGCAGTACTTC	CAWSNSGDSYEQYF
TRBV7-2	TRBJ2-1	many	.	TGTGCCAGCAGGAAGGGCGTCAATGAGCAGTTCTTC	CASRKGVNEQFF
TRBV5-1	TRBJ2-1	.	.	TGCGCCAGCAGCCTGGTGACAGACAATGAGCAGTTCTTC	CASSLVTDNEQFF
TRBV7-9	TRBJ1-6	many	.	TGTGCCAGCAGCCTCCACTCCGTGATGGATTCACCCCTCCACTTT	CASSLHSVMDSPLHF
TRBV5-1	TRBJ2-1	many	TRBD2	TGCGCCAGCAGTGGACTAGCGGGAAACAATGAGCAGTTCTTC	CASSGLAGNNEQFF
TRBV20-1	TRBJ2-3	many	.	TGCAGTGCTAGAGTACCTAGCACAGATACGCAGTATTTT	CSARVPSTDTQYF
TRBV13	TRBJ2-3	many	.	TGTGCCAGCAGCTCCCGGGACTCTGACACAGATACGCAGTATTTT	CASSSRDSDTDTQYF
TRBV6-6	TRBJ2-7	many	TRBD2	TGTGCCAGCAGTTACACAACTAGCGGGAGAGGCTACGAGCAGTACTTC	CASSYTTSGRGYEQYF
TRBV30	TRBJ1-1	.	TRBD1	TGTGCCTGGAGTCCCTCTCACCGGGACAGGTCATATACTGAAGCTTTCTTT	CAWSPSHRDRSYTEAFF
TRBV4-1	TRBJ1-3	many	.	TGCGCCAGCAGCCAGGGACCGGGAAACTCTGGAAACACCATATATTTT	CASSQGPGNSGNTIYF